This T cell receptor (beta chain) was retrieved from a study of shared clonotypes between healthy human individuals (dated by TCRdb to about 2020). A note on the overall study: The cohort included a few men and a couple of women between 18 and 49 years of age. To increase sequencing depth and limit assay-specific biases, different laboratories used diverse techniques to prepare libraries and sequence TCR repertoires. For each donor, CD4 naive and CD4 memory were each run on three plates, CD8 naive on two plates, and CD8 memory on one plate. Each donor's leukapheresis produced roughly between roughly 0.85 and 9 billion PBMCs. To estimate repertoire size and how much clonotypes are shared between individuals, the study performed deep sequencing of blood TCR repertoires from 4 to 6 healthy adults.

This clone came up once. This receptor's antigen is unknown. Within one base of it there is no much larger clone, and no base qualities were kept. What the authors observed across the whole study: Even with the large sequencing depth, rarefaction of the sorted-subset datasets indicated that sequencing was incomplete. Pairwise subsampling indicated that sequencing depth was expected to affect the degree of clonotype sharing among donors. Sampling was restricted to blood, and TCR repertoires in tissues likely differ from the TCR repertoires found in blood. Because the study included a small number of donors, the genetic and exposure-history diversity represented was limited. About 5% of naive CD4, 3.5% of naive CD8, 2.3% of memory CD4, and 0.35% to 0.5% of memory CD8 clonotypes were shared across a few donors. Larger estimated clonotype richness was generally found for naive subsets than for memory subsets. Compared with non-shared clonotypes, the clonotypes found in all four sorted-subset donors had higher generation probabilities.

The germline V gene gives CDR1 as SGHAT and CDR2 as FQNNGV. The CDR3 holds 15 amino acids from the cysteine to the phenylalanine. CDR3 DNA only is kept here, 45 bases in frame from base 1. Deletion took 6 bases off V and 4 bases off J, with a span of 15 bases between the germline ends. Donors were healthy HIV-negative adults with no recently reported acute infections or vaccinations. All donors were Caucasian adults living in Nashville, Tennessee, USA. CD4+ T cells were enriched by magnetic negative selection; naive cells were then positively selected on CD45RA, and the negative fraction formed the memory subset. Blood was collected by leukapheresis, and PBMCs were isolated by Ficoll-Histopaque density gradient centrifugation and then cryopreserved in liquid nitrogen vapor phase. Purity and quantity of every magnetically sorted T cell population were checked by analytical flow cytometry. Genomic DNA was isolated from every sorted fraction and measured by UV absorbance on a Nanodrop 2000c.

Using the deep immunoSEQ assay, TCR CDR3 regions were amplified from genomic DNA by multiplex PCR. Extracted genomic DNA from each cell subset was distributed evenly across all wells of several immunoSEQ 96-well plates, and each plate was treated as a replicate. Each replicate PCR for sorted subsets received around 0.2 ug genomic DNA, equal to some 32,000 T cell genomes. Purified libraries were measured with a Qubit 3.0 fluorometer, size-checked on a Bioanalyzer 2100, and measured again with the KAPA Library Quantification kit. Every immunoSEQ 96-well plate was sequenced on a separate single-read 150-cycle Illumina NextSeq 550 flow cell. The authors' analysis ran thus. Because only junctional sequences without quality scores were contained in the immunoSEQ output, filtering matching that applied to full-length reads could not be performed. To assign V/J genes and CDR3, sequences were annotated against IMGT germline references using PyIR, a Python wrapper for IgBLAST v1.9. Any read was removed if the V/J assignment was weak (E-value above 1e-6), the CDR3 was missing, or the read contained stop codons, out-of-frame junctions, or ambiguous translated residues. V3J clonotypes were defined as sequences sharing an identical inferred V gene, J gene, and CDR3 amino acid sequence. Percentage overlap between repertoires was computed as shared unique clonotypes divided by the size of the smaller repertoire. Three approaches were used to assess repertoire richness: RTK rarefaction, the Chao1 estimator, and Recon v2.1 estimates of unobserved clonotypes. For all TCRbeta clonotypes obtained by the gDNA method from four donors, generation probabilities were computed with OLGA. TCRdb carries this immuneACCESS record with in-frame sequences only. Its versions omit some clonotypes, under half of them owing to an unresolved V gene in the studies checked, with the rest unexplained. That table is the source of V, J and clone size, and D and trimming were worked out from the DNA. The sample table shows 2,500,000 or so clones, and approximately 93% are seen once. The ten largest clonotypes hold approximately 0.35% of the sample.

The sequence came from a man younger than 35 in good health. Some clones in this sample may be carry-over from other donors' samples. Sequencing was performed on naive CD4+ T cells from PBMCs. This sample's cell subset or site label indicates: CD45RA+ positively selected. Recombination joined TRBV11-2 with TRBJ1-4, with no reliable assignment of the D segment. The base sequence is TGTGCCAGCAGGGGAGGACGGAGTTATAATGAAAAACTGTTTTTT. Its amino acids are CASRGGRSYNEKLFF.